This entry lists 26 T cell receptor beta chains sequenced from one sample in a study of CD8 T cells in ankylosing spondylitis. MiXCR, applied by TCRdb to the 5' RACE reads, yields one record per CDR3 protein. The sample carries 150,000 to 200,000 distinct CDR3 sequences, around a third recorded once. The sample comprised synovial fluid, either unsorted or a sorted T cell fraction (not recorded which). The source of these receptors is a male donor with ankylosing spondylitis.

This chain links TRBV28 with TRBJ1-5; no reliable D call. Germline assignment: CDR1 MDHEN and CDR2 SYDVKM. Trimming removed 5 bases at V and 3 bases at J, with 8 bases between. There are 13 residues in the CDR3. CDR3 residues: CASSRPYNQPQHF. Written as DNA, the CDR3 is TGTGCCAGCAGTCGGCCCTACAATCAGCCCCAGCATTTT.

This clonotype was recorded a few times. This chain links TRBV12-3 or TRBV12-4 with TRBJ1-5; possible D gene TRBD1, 6 bases. The CDR3 contains 16 residues. The ends were cut back, 6 bases at V and 1 base at J, with 16 bases in the middle. CDR3 sequence: CASSRGATRSNQPQHF. CDR3 nucleotide sequence: TGTGCCAGCAGCCGGGGGGCGACAAGAAGCAATCAGCCCCAGCATTTT.

The genes are TRBV11-2 and TRBJ2-5; 8 nucleotides align to TRBD2. J lost 7 bases, V lost 5 bases, and 9 bases had no gene match. The CDR3 consists of 14 residues. The V gene's germline CDR1 is SGHAT and CDR2 FQNNGV. DNA for the CDR3: TGTGCCAGCAGCCCGGGGACTAGTCGTGTGACCCAGTACTTC. Protein: CASSPGTSRVTQYF.

The rearrangement joins TRBV19 to TRBJ1-2; a possible D gene is TRBD1 (5 bases). CDR3 length: 14 residues. V lost 3 bases to trimming and J lost 3 bases, with 11 bases between them. Germline V lookup: CDR1 LNHDA, CDR2 SQIVND (reference sequence). The CDR3 loop reads CASSMGQGDYGYTF. The CDR3 nucleotides are TGTGCCAGTAGTATGGGGCAGGGCGACTATGGCTACACCTTC.

This clonotype was seen repeatedly, ten times or more. V usage is TRBV20-1 and J usage is TRBJ1-2, with TRBD1 matching over 7 bases. CDR3 size: 13 residues. Germline V gives CDR1 DFQATT, CDR2 SNEGSKA (reference sequence). Losses at the gene ends were 4 bases for V and 2 bases for J; bases not matched to a gene: 4. The CDR3 reads CSATPRGNYGYTF. CDR3 DNA sequence: TGCAGTGCTACCCCCAGGGGGAACTATGGCTACACCTTC.

In this sample, this clonotype turned up a few times. This chain joins TRBV20-1 and TRBJ2-1; D remains ambiguous. V was clipped by 5 bases and J by 2 bases, with 13 bases between them. Germline V gene data show CDR1 as DFQATT and CDR2 as SNEGSKA (reference sequence). The CDR3 has 14 amino acids. CDR3 loop: CSADKARTYNEQFF. CDR3 nucleotides: TGCAGTGCTGACAAGGCCCGTACCTACAATGAGCAGTTCTTC.

The chain employs TRBV5-1 and TRBJ1-3; 9 positions match TRBD1. Germline assignment: CDR1 SGHRS and CDR2 YFSETQ. The J segment lost 2 bases and the V segment lost 3 bases, leaving 3 bases of the junction unmatched. The CDR3 length is 15 residues. Here the CDR3 DNA reads TGCGCCAGCAGCTCCGGGACAGGGACTGGAAACACCATATATTTT. Encoded protein: CASSSGTGTGNTIYF. Complete variable domain (other parts from reference TRBV5-1 and TRBJ1-3): KAGVTQTPRYLIKTRGQQVTLSCSPISGHRSVSWYQQTPGQGLQFLFEYFSETQRNKGNFPGRFSGRQFSNSRSEMNVSTLELGDSALYLCASSSGTGTGNTIYFGEGSWLTVV.

This clonotype showed up just once. The chain uses TRBV12-3 or TRBV12-4 and TRBJ1-2; D unclear. The CDR3 totals 13 residues. Trimming left V 3 bases short and J 5 bases short, with 10 bases between. The chain's CDR3 is CASSFGGRYGYTF. CDR3 in DNA: TGTGCCAGCAGTTTCGGAGGGAGGTATGGCTACACCTTC.

For this clonotype: The junction differs from germline at one of its ends, possibly a read error. The chain employs TRBV4-2 and TRBJ2-3; D is perhaps TRBD2 (5 bases). The CDR3 spans 14 residues. Germline V gene lookup returns CDR1 LGHNA and CDR2 YNFKEQ. The CDR3 sequence: CASSSGESRDTQYF. In DNA, the CDR3 is TGTGCCAGCAGCTCCGGGGAGAGCAGAGATACGCAGTATTTT.

This clonotype was counted ten times or more. The chain recombines TRBV15 with TRBJ2-3; TRBD2 matches 11 bases. CDR3 size: 20 residues. Germline V gives CDR1 LNHNV, CDR2 YYDKDF (reference sequence). With V trimmed by 0 bases and J by 2 bases, 13 bases remained unmatched. The CDR3 region has the DNA TGTGCCACCAGCAGAGATCGACCTAATCTAGCGGGGGGTCACACAGATACGCAGTATTTT. Translation: CATSRDRPNLAGGHTDTQYF.

This clonotype has more than one count but fewer than ten. The chain is built from TRBV20-1 and TRBJ2-7; TRBD2 agrees at 9 bases. The CDR3 spans 15 residues. Looked up from germline, CDR1 is DFQATT and CDR2 is SNEGSKA (reference sequence). Trimming removed 4 bases from V and 1 base from J; junction bases left unmatched: 8. DNA for the CDR3: TGCAGTGCTACCCCCGCTAGCGGGGCTTCCTACGAGCAGTACTTC. As protein: CSATPASGASYEQYF.

In this sample, this clonotype turned up a few times. The rearrangement uses TRBV20-1 and TRBJ2-3, with 9 bases matching TRBD2. The CDR3 length is 15 residues. V shed 1 base and J 3 bases; nucleotides not matched to a gene: 5. The V gene's germline CDR1 is DFQATT and CDR2 SNEGSKA (reference sequence). CDR3 amino acids: CSARAILAGTDTQYF. The CDR3 bases are TGCAGTGCTAGAGCTATCCTAGCGGGAACAGATACGCAGTATTTT.

In nucleotides, the CDR3 is TGCGCCAGCAGCTTAAGGCTAGCGGGGCACTTCTCCTACAATGAGCAGTTCTTC. It codes for CASSLRLAGHFSYNEQFF. The chain links TRBV5-1 to TRBJ2-1; 9 bases line up with TRBD2. Trimming cost V 2 bases and J 0 bases; bases outside gene matches: 9. The CDR3 contains 18 residues. Germline assignment: CDR1 SGHRS and CDR2 YFSETQ. The variable domain in full, with the rest retrieved from reference TRBV5-1 and TRBJ2-1, is KAGVTQTPRYLIKTRGQQVTLSCSPISGHRSVSWYQQTPGQGLQFLFEYFSETQRNKGNFPGRFSGRQFSNSRSEMNVSTLELGDSALYLCASSLRLAGHFSYNEQFFGPGTRLTVL.

This clonotype came up many times. The chain carries TRBV7-9 and TRBJ1-1; D is uncertain. Germline assignment: CDR1 SEHNR and CDR2 FQNEAQ (reference sequence). Trimming cost V 3 bases and J 1 base, with 6 bases left between them. The CDR3 is 13 residues long. The CDR3 DNA reads as TGTGCCAGCAGCTTGGAGGGGAACACTGAAGCTTTCTTT. This translates into CASSLEGNTEAFF.

This clonotype was detected only once. The rearrangement links TRBV5-1 to TRBJ2-3, with D tentatively TRBD1 (5 bases). V lost 0 bases and J lost 2, with 10 bases in between. This CDR3 spans 15 amino acids. Germline CDR1 and CDR2: SGHRS and YFSETQ. The CDR3 here is CASSLDRPYTDTQYF. As DNA, the CDR3 is TGCGCCAGCAGCTTGGACAGGCCTTACACAGATACGCAGTATTTT.

The rearrangement links TRBV6-6 to TRBJ2-5; no clear D. V was clipped by 6 bases and J by 5 bases, with 13 bases between them. Per the germline V gene, CDR1 is MNHNY and CDR2 is SVGAGI (reference sequence). CDR3 length: 13 amino acids. CDR3 bases: TGTGCCAGCAGACGAGTAGGGTATGAGACCCAGTACTTC. Translating it yields CASRRVGYETQYF.

This clonotype has a handful of counts. V usage is TRBV7-9 and J usage is TRBJ2-5, with 8 bases that match TRBD1. The CDR3 consists of 14 residues. V trimming: 3 bases; J trimming: 6 bases; junction bases outside the gene matches: 6. Germline-derived CDR1 and CDR2 are SEHNR and FQNEAQ (reference sequence). The CDR3 region is CASSFGQGPKTQYF. CDR3 DNA: TGTGCCAGCAGCTTTGGACAGGGTCCGAAGACCCAGTACTTC. Combining the CDR3 with reference TRBV7-9 and TRBJ2-5 gives the whole variable domain DTGVSQNPRHKITKRGQNVTFRCDPISEHNRLYWYRQTLGQGPEFLTYFQNEAQLEKSRLLSDRFSAERPKGSFSTLEIQRTEQGDSAMYLCASSFGQGPKTQYFGPGTRLLVL.

This clonotype qualifies as medium-sized (0.01 to 0.1%). V usage is TRBV29-1 and J usage is TRBJ2-7, with 10 bases lining up with TRBD2. The V gene end was trimmed by 4 bases and the J gene end by 5 bases; junction bases not matched to a gene: 2. CDR3 length: 12 amino acids. CDR1 and CDR2 (germline): SQVTM, ANQGSEA. The CDR3 nucleotides are TGCAGCGTTGGACTAGCGGGCAACGAGCAGTACTTC. This translates into CSVGLAGNEQYF.

This clonotype has just a few counts. This chain uses TRBV7-2 with TRBJ2-1; D call uncertain. V lost 2 bases to trimming and J lost 0 bases, with 11 bases between them. This CDR3 has 16 residues. CDR1 SGHTA and CDR2 FQGNSA come from the germline V gene. Here the CDR3 reads CASSLSAARSYNEQFF. In DNA, the CDR3 is TGTGCCAGCAGCTTAAGTGCGGCCCGCTCCTACAATGAGCAGTTCTTC.

This clonotype was found many times. CDR3 nucleotide sequence: TGCAGTGCTAGTGGGGGCTCCGGGACCATCCGCACAGATACGCAGTATTTT. The encoded protein is CSASGGSGTIRTDTQYF. V gene TRBV20-1 combines with J gene TRBJ2-3; perhaps TRBD1 as D (6 bases). This CDR3 comprises 17 residues. V gave up 3 bases and J gave up 1 base, with 20 bases separating them. The germline CDR1 and CDR2 sequences are DFQATT and SNEGSKA (reference sequence).

The chain links TRBV19 to TRBJ2-3, with D maybe TRBD1 (5 bases). The CDR3 spans 15 residues. The germline V and J ends were trimmed by 3 bases and 0 bases, with 10 bases remaining between them. The germline V gene encodes CDR1 LNHDA and CDR2 SQIVND (reference sequence). CDR3 residues: CASSISGMSTDTQYF. In DNA form, the CDR3 reads TGTGCCAGTAGTATCTCAGGGATGAGCACAGATACGCAGTATTTT.

This chain joins TRBV30 and TRBJ2-3, with D unclear. The V end was cut by 3 bases, the J end by 2 bases, with 15 bases between. The germline gives CDR1 GTSNPN, CDR2 SVGIG (reference sequence). The CDR3 is made up of 15 amino acids. CDR3 residues: CAWSRSTRPTDTQYF. CDR3 nucleotides: TGTGCCTGGAGCCGATCGACTCGACCCACAGATACGCAGTATTTT.

This clonotype is judged large. V gene TRBV20-1 combines with J gene TRBJ2-5; 9 positions agree with TRBD2. The germline V gene encodes CDR1 DFQATT and CDR2 SNEGSKA (reference sequence). The CDR3 contains 15 residues. The V and J ends lost 0 bases and 3 bases, in that order; junction bases with no gene match: 5. The CDR3 DNA follows: TGCAGTGCTAGAGATCTCAGACTAGCGGAAGAGACCCAGTACTTC. Translated, it gives CSARDLRLAEETQYF.

This clonotype was counted only a few times. The V gene is TRBV5-1, the J gene TRBJ2-3, with TRBD2 matching over 11 bases. Per germline, CDR1 SGHRS and CDR2 YFSETQ. The length of the CDR3 is 15 residues. Losses at the gene ends were 4 bases for V and 10 bases for J; bases not matched to a gene: 11. The CDR3 DNA reads as TGCGCCAGCAGCGACACTAGCGGGAGCGTCGGGGCGCAGTATTTT. Translation: CASSDTSGSVGAQYF.

The V gene is TRBV5-1, the J gene TRBJ2-5, with a tentative D call TRBD1 (5 bases). Germline loops: CDR1 SGHRS, CDR2 YFSETQ. The germline V and J ends were trimmed by 4 bases and 2 bases, with 9 bases remaining between them. This CDR3 spans 13 amino acids. Written as DNA, the CDR3 is TGCGCCAGCAGCGTCACAGGACAAGAGACCCAGTACTTC. This codes for CASSVTGQETQYF.

This clonotype has a handful of counts. This sequence joins TRBV5-1 and TRBJ2-5; no definite D call. The CDR3 is 14 amino acids. Deletions cut 4 bases from V and 1 base from J, with 11 bases between. From germline, CDR1 is SGHRS and CDR2 YFSETQ. The DNA of the CDR3 is TGCGCCAGCAGCCCCGGGCTCATCCAAGAGACCCAGTACTTC. As protein: CASSPGLIQETQYF. Full variable domain (rest looked up from reference TRBV5-1 and TRBJ2-5): KAGVTQTPRYLIKTRGQQVTLSCSPISGHRSVSWYQQTPGQGLQFLFEYFSETQRNKGNFPGRFSGRQFSNSRSEMNVSTLELGDSALYLCASSPGLIQETQYFGPGTRLLVL.